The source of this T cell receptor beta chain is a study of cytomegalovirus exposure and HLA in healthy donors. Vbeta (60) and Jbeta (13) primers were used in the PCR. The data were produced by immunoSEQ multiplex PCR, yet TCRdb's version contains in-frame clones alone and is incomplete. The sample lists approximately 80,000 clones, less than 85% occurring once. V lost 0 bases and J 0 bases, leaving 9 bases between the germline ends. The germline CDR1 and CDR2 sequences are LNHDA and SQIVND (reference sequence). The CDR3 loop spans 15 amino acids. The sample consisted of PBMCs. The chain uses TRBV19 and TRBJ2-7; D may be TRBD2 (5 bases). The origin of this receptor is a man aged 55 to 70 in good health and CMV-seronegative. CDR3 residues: CASSIESGISYEQYF. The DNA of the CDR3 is TGTGCCAGTAGTATAGAGTCCGGGATCTCCTACGAGCAGTACTTC. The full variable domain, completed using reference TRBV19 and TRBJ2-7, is DGGITQSPKYLFRKEGQNVTLSCEQNLNHDAMYWYRQDPGQGLRLIYYSQIVNDFQKGDIAEGYSVSREKKESFPLTVTSAQKNPTAFYLCASSIESGISYEQYFGPGTRLTVT.